The 30 T cell receptor beta chains below were found in one sample sequenced in a study of blood T cells in healthy people across ages. Alongside a J-beta primer mix, a sample-barcoded 5' primer served in a second PCR lasting about 6 to 12 cycles. MiXCR, applied by TCRdb to the 5' RACE reads, yields one record per CDR3 protein. The sample has approximately 900,000 distinct CDR3 sequences, around 49% seen once; the top ten hold about an eighth. Sequenced material: blood. The receptors were gathered from a man under 40 in good health.

J is TRBJ2-5 and V is TRBV14; D not resolved. CDR1 is SGHDN and CDR2 is FVKESK in the germline V gene. Trimming stripped 0 bases from V and 7 bases from J, with 21 bases between. The CDR3 spans 17 residues. CDR3: CASSQDLRRGITGTQYF. In DNA, the CDR3 is TGTGCCAGCAGCCAAGATCTGAGGAGAGGAATTACGGGGACCCAGTACTTC. The variable domain in full, completed from reference TRBV14 and TRBJ2-5, reads EAGVTQFPSHSVIEKGQTVTLRCDPISGHDNLYWYRRVMGKEIKFLLHFVKESKQDESGMPNNRFLAERTGGTYSTLKVQPAELEDSGVYFCASSQDLRRGITGTQYFGPGTRLLVL.

This clonotype has only one observation. Germline is not matched at one junction end, which may reflect a read error. This chain links TRBV18 with TRBJ2-7, with D possibly being TRBD1 (6 bases). Germline V gene lookup returns CDR1 KGHSH and CDR2 LQKENI. The CDR3 totals 13 residues. CDR3 sequence reads: CASSEDRTYGQYF. The CDR3 DNA follows: TGTGCCAGCTCAGAAGACAGGACCTACGGGCAGTACTTC.

J is TRBJ2-5 and V is TRBV25-1, with 10 bases matching TRBD1. This CDR3 has 14 amino acids. V lost 6 bases and J lost 5; bases outside the gene matches: 6. The germline gives CDR1 MGHDK, CDR2 SYGVNS. In DNA form, the CDR3 reads TGTGCCAGCAGCCGGGACAGGGGTTGGGAGACCCAGTACTTC. It codes for CASSRDRGWETQYF.

Only a few counts were recorded for this clonotype. The rearrangement links TRBV4-3 to TRBJ2-7; D remains ambiguous. CDR1 LGHNA and CDR2 YSLEER come from the germline V gene. Between the trimmed V and J ends, which lost 2 bases and 0 bases, there was a span of 14 bases. The CDR3 loop spans 16 amino acids. This chain's CDR3 is CASSQYTAPSSYEQYF. DNA for the CDR3: TGCGCCAGCAGCCAATACACCGCCCCCAGCTCCTACGAGCAGTACTTC.

The rearrangement uses TRBV4-2 and TRBJ2-3; D unresolved. This CDR3 contains 16 residues. Between the trimmed V and J ends, which lost 1 base and 3 bases, there was a span of 14 bases. Per the germline V gene, CDR1 is LGHNA and CDR2 is YNFKEQ. The CDR3 region has the DNA TGTGCCAGCAGCCAAGGAGCCGTCGGGTTAACAGATACGCAGTATTTT. Amino acid sequence: CASSQGAVGLTDTQYF.

In this sample, this clonotype turned up once. At one end, the junction sequence differs from germline, possibly due to a read error. This rearrangement joins TRBV14 to TRBJ1-1; D gene uncertain. Germline V CDR1 and CDR2: SGHDN, FVKESK. CDR3 length: 13 residues. The CDR3 region has the DNA TGTGCCAGCCGCCAAGTTGGAGGGATTGAAGCTTTCTTT. Encoded protein: CASRQVGGIEAFF.

This chain connects TRBV9 to TRBJ1-5; D perhaps matches TRBD1 (5 bases). Trimming left V 4 bases short and J 6 bases short, with 17 bases between. Germline CDR1 and CDR2: SGDLS and YYNGEE. The CDR3 extends over 15 amino acids. CDR3 coding DNA: TGTGCCAGCAGCTACATGGGCCAAAGGGGTCAGCCCCAGCATTTT. Translated: CASSYMGQRGQPQHF.

V is TRBV5-1 and J is TRBJ2-5; D gene uncertain. This CDR3 has 14 residues. Germline-derived CDR1 and CDR2 are SGHRS and YFSETQ. V was trimmed by 1 base and J by 1 base, leaving 8 bases between them. The CDR3 region is CASSLTNTQETQYF. DNA of the CDR3: TGCGCCAGCAGCTTGACGAACACCCAAGAGACCCAGTACTTC.

The chain carries TRBV6-6 and TRBJ2-4; TRBD1 is a possible D gene (6 bases). The CDR3 is 17 amino acids. The V gene lost 6 bases and the J gene lost 0 bases, with 18 bases spanning the gap. CDR1 MNHNY and CDR2 SVGAGI come from the germline V gene (reference sequence). DNA for the CDR3: TGTGCCAGCAGCCCTGGGGGACATATCATAGCCAAAAACATTCAGTACTTC. It yields the protein CASSPGGHIIAKNIQYF.

The chain employs TRBV20-1 and TRBJ2-1; 11 positions agree with TRBD2. This CDR3 is 14 amino acids long. In germline, CDR1 is DFQATT, CDR2 SNEGSKA (reference sequence). Germline trimming cut 0 bases from V and 9 bases from J; bases unmatched to any gene: 4. The DNA for the CDR3 is TGCAGTGCTAGAGATAGCGGGGGGGTCGGTGAGCAGTTCTTC. This encodes CSARDSGGVGEQFF.

The chain links TRBV28 to TRBJ1-1; D is undetermined. The V gene's germline CDR1 is MDHEN and CDR2 SYDVKM. The CDR3 has 11 residues. V was clipped by 5 bases and J by 10 bases, with 11 bases between them. CDR3 region: CASSVSSLAFF. In DNA form, the CDR3 reads TGTGCCAGCAGTGTAAGCAGCTTAGCTTTCTTT.

This clonotype was seen a few times. V gene TRBV7-2 combines with J gene TRBJ1-1, with 8 bases that match TRBD1. The CDR3 is 16 residues long. J gave up 4 bases and V 1 base, and 8 bases lay outside the gene matches. CDR1 is SGHTA and CDR2 is FQGNSA in the germline V gene. CDR3 region: CASSLDRGVGGTEAFF. CDR3 bases: TGTGCCAGCAGCTTAGACAGGGGGGTTGGTGGCACTGAAGCTTTCTTT.

This clonotype was seen at least ten times. The chain is built from TRBV4-3 and TRBJ2-3; the match to TRBD1 covers 8 bases. This CDR3 comprises 14 residues. The J segment lost 4 bases and the V segment lost 4 bases, leaving 4 bases of the junction unmatched. CDR1 is LGHNA, CDR2 YSLEER, per germline. CDR3 in amino acids: CASSPEQGADTQYF. The CDR3 region has the DNA TGCGCCAGCAGCCCAGAACAGGGGGCAGATACGCAGTATTTT.

This chain joins TRBV20-1 and TRBJ2-1; D not certain. Germline V CDR1 and CDR2: DFQATT, SNEGSKA (reference sequence). V was shortened by 1 base and J by 9 bases, with 7 bases between the two germline ends. The CDR3 spans 11 residues. CDR3 amino acids: CSARVPGEQFF. CDR3 nucleotides: TGCAGTGCTAGAGTCCCCGGTGAGCAGTTCTTC.

The chain combines TRBV28 with TRBJ2-1; 9 positions match TRBD2. The germline V gene encodes CDR1 MDHEN and CDR2 SYDVKM. The junction had 5 bases not matched to a gene; V was cut back by 4 bases and J by 4 bases. The length of the CDR3 is 15 residues. The CDR3 bases are TGTGCCAGCAGTTCCCCGGCGGGGGGGTACAATGAGCAGTTCTTC. Translation gives CASSSPAGGYNEQFF.

This sequence joins TRBV9 and TRBJ2-3; possibly TRBD1 or TRBD2 for D (6 bases each). Germline V gives CDR1 SGDLS, CDR2 YYNGEE. The V end was cut by 3 bases, the J end by 2 bases, with 13 bases between. The CDR3 contains 15 residues. The CDR3 sequence: CASSGTGRHTDTQYF. CDR3 in DNA: TGTGCCAGCAGCGGTACAGGGAGGCACACAGATACGCAGTATTTT.

The J gene is TRBJ2-1, the V gene TRBV20-1, with D tentatively TRBD1 (5 bases). This CDR3 is 17 amino acids long. Germline CDR1 reads DFQATT; CDR2 reads SNEGSKA (reference sequence). With 0 bases removed from V and 0 bases from J, the gap between germline ends came to 15 bases. CDR3 nucleotides: TGCAGTGCTAGAGATGTGGGGCGCTCTAGCTCCTACAATGAGCAGTTCTTC. This encodes CSARDVGRSSSYNEQFF.

The V and J genes are TRBV14 and TRBJ1-1, with D hard to call. Trimming left V 2 bases short and J 6 bases short, with 10 bases between. The CDR3 has 13 amino acids. CDR1 and CDR2 (germline): SGHDN, FVKESK. The CDR3 is CASSQLLVAEAFF. CDR3 in DNA: TGTGCCAGCAGCCAATTGTTGGTCGCTGAAGCTTTCTTT.

This clonotype was observed a single time. The chain carries TRBV28 and TRBJ2-1; 7 bases agree with TRBD2. V dropped 2 bases and J dropped 6; count of bases not matched to a gene: 10. The CDR3 extends over 16 amino acids. In germline, CDR1 is MDHEN, CDR2 SYDVKM. The CDR3 coding sequence is TGTGCCAGCAGTTTACCGCCCCAGCGGGGAGTCAATGAGCAGTTCTTC. Amino acid sequence: CASSLPPQRGVNEQFF.

The V and J genes are TRBV7-3 and TRBJ1-4; TRBD1 aligns across 7 bases. Germline V lookup: CDR1 SGHTA, CDR2 FQGTGA. This CDR3 is built from 14 residues. Trimming took 1 base from V and 8 from J; bases not matched to a gene: 4. This CDR3 reads CASSLKAGGEKLFF. The CDR3 DNA reads as TGTGCCAGCAGCTTAAAGGCAGGGGGAGAAAAACTGTTTTTT.

The J gene is TRBJ2-3, the V gene TRBV20-1; D may be TRBD1 or TRBD2 (5 bases each). Trimming cost V 2 bases and J 1 base, with 10 bases left between them. Germline V lookup: CDR1 DFQATT, CDR2 SNEGSKA (reference sequence). The CDR3 is 14 residues long. The CDR3 nucleotides read TGCAGTGCTAGAAAGGGACCCGGCACAGATACGCAGTATTTT. Its translation: CSARKGPGTDTQYF.

V gene TRBV5-6 combines with J gene TRBJ2-1; 8 nucleotides match TRBD2. V was pared by 2 bases and J by 6 bases, with 10 bases of the junction left unmatched. Germline V gene sequence: CDR1 SGHDT, CDR2 YYEEEE. The CDR3 has 16 amino acids. CDR3 sequence (DNA): TGTGCCAGCAGCTTCTGGTCGGGGGGGGTCGGCAATGAGCAGTTCTTC. Amino acids: CASSFWSGGVGNEQFF.

The gene calls are TRBV20-1 and TRBJ2-5, with D hard to call. CDR1 DFQATT and CDR2 SNEGSKA come from the germline V gene (reference sequence). Trimming took off 0 bases at V and 1 base at J, with 6 bases between the two ends. This CDR3 has 13 amino acids. The CDR3 DNA reads as TGCAGTGCTAGAGAGGCAGTCCAAGAGACCCAGTACTTC. Its protein product is CSAREAVQETQYF.

This clonotype was recorded a few times. The chain couples TRBV7-2 to TRBJ2-4; D might be TRBD1 or TRBD2, each matching 5 bases. Per germline, CDR1 SGHTA and CDR2 FQGNSA. The CDR3 is made up of 16 amino acids. V dropped 5 bases and J dropped 0 bases, with 14 bases sitting between them. Written as DNA, the CDR3 is TGTGCCAGCAGCAACGGGGCCCTCCTAGCCAAAAACATTCAGTACTTC. Protein sequence: CASSNGALLAKNIQYF.

This clonotype was observed a few times. V and J are TRBV3-1 and TRBJ2-7; 7 nucleotides align to TRBD1. The CDR3 is made up of 14 amino acids. CDR1 is LGHDT, CDR2 YNNKEL, per germline (reference sequence). V trimming: 5 bases; J trimming: 0 bases; junction bases outside the gene matches: 4. This CDR3 reads CASSGTDSSYEQYF. The CDR3 bases are TGTGCCAGCAGCGGGACAGATAGCTCCTACGAGCAGTACTTC.

The V call is TRBV27, the J call TRBJ1-2; D is ambiguous. The CDR3 consists of 14 residues. Germline V lookup: CDR1 MNHEY, CDR2 SMNVEV (reference sequence). Trimming removed 2 bases at V and 6 bases at J, with 13 bases between. CDR3: CASSLRAKVDGYTF. CDR3 nucleotides: TGTGCCAGCAGTTTAAGGGCTAAAGTAGATGGCTACACCTTC.

This clonotype showed up just once. The CDR3 spells CASSLSQGSPQETQYF. The CDR3 DNA sequence: TGTGCCAGCAGTTTATCTCAGGGTTCGCCCCAAGAGACCCAGTACTTC. The genes are TRBV27 and TRBJ2-5, with a weak D call TRBD1 (5 bases). CDR3 size: 16 residues. Trimming stripped 0 bases from V and 1 base from J, with 12 bases between. Germline lookup yields CDR1 MNHEY and CDR2 SMNVEV (reference sequence).

The genes are TRBV6-2 or TRBV6-3 and TRBJ2-4, with 7 bases fitting TRBD1. The J call could be wrong; TRBJ2-7 is a better fit for the DNA end. The CDR3 is 13 amino acids. From germline, CDR1 is MNHEY and CDR2 SVGEGT. The CDR3 bases are TGTGCCAGCAGTTCAGGACAGGTCTACGAGCAGTACTTC. As protein: CASSSGQVYEQYF.

The CDR3 nucleotides read TGTGCCAGCAGTTATGAAGACCGAAACTATGGCTACACCTTC. It specifies CASSYEDRNYGYTF. This chain links TRBV12-3 or TRBV12-4 with TRBJ1-2, with unresolved D. The CDR3 consists of 14 residues. Trimming removed 4 bases at V and 2 bases at J, with 11 bases between.

The J gene is TRBJ2-1, the V gene TRBV4-1; D is undetermined. V was pared by 1 base and J by 10 bases, with 11 bases between. Germline CDR1 is MGHRA and CDR2 is YSYEKL. The CDR3 consists of 13 residues. CDR3 nucleotide sequence: TGCGCCAGCAGCCAAGGGATACAAGGGGAGCAGTTCTTC. This encodes CASSQGIQGEQFF.